Only a few counts were recorded for the clone carrying this T cell receptor beta chain. What it binds is unknown. The data were obtained in a study of T-cell reconstitution after alpha-beta-depleted transplantation in children. TCRbeta library construction was performed incorporating unique molecular identifiers. Each CDR3 protein gets one entry after TCRdb re-called the PCR reads with MiXCR. The table has under 850,000 distinct CDR3 sequences, around 12% seen once. Study findings and constraints: In patients about two months after transplant, alpha-beta T cells reportedly arose from several hundred expanded graft clones.

With 2 bases removed from V and 5 bases from J, the gap between germline ends came to 12 bases. This CDR3 region has 13 residues. Germline V gene data show CDR1 as GTSNPN and CDR2 as SVGIG (reference sequence). The source is a girl aged 2-15 years with congenital amegakaryocytic thrombocytopenia, due to receive a stem cell transplant. This sequence joins TRBV30 and TRBJ2-5; D not resolved. Source: PBMCs, taken before TCRalphabeta/CD19-depleted stem cell transplant. CDR3 loop: CAWSPFPGETQYF. The CDR3 nucleotides read TGTGCCTGGAGTCCCTTCCCTGGCGAGACCCAGTACTTC.